This T cell receptor beta chain was recorded in a study of T-cell reconstitution after alpha-beta-depleted transplantation in children. General observations from the study: Diversity and T-cell counts at one year after transplant derived mostly from new T cells. High day-60 TCRbeta diversity in some patients came from surviving recipient T cells and thymic progenitors.

For this clonotype: As yet, its antigen is unknown.

TCRbeta library preparation incorporated unique molecular identifiers. TCRdb re-called the PCR reads through MiXCR, storing one row per CDR3 protein. This table holds about 250,000 distinct CDR3 sequences, 20% to 30% found once. The CDR3 contains 13 residues. Germline CDR1 reads SGHAT; CDR2 reads FQNNGV. V dropped 5 bases and J dropped 15; count of bases not matched to a gene: 9. This sequence was found in a female patient aged 2 to 10 who had a stem cell transplant for congenital amegakaryocytic thrombocytopenia, so the T cells may come from the graft donor. This sample comprised PBMCs, mostly from graft donor cells, obtained 360 days after TCRalphabeta/CD19-depleted stem cell transplant. The genes are TRBV11-2 and TRBJ2-1; 11 nucleotides align to TRBD2. CDR3 bases: TGTGCCAGCAGCCATGGGGGGACTAGCGGAACGTTCTTC. Translating it yields CASSHGGTSGTFF. The full variable domain, rest sourced from reference TRBV11-2 and TRBJ2-1, is EAGVAQSPRYKIIEKRQSVAFWCNPISGHATLYWYQQILGQGPKLLIQFQNNGVVDDSQLPKDRFSAERLKGVDSTLKIQPAKLEDSAVYLCASSHGGTSGTFFGPGTRLTVL.